The 8 T cell receptor beta chains listed next were all sequenced from one sample in a study of Graves' ophthalmopathy and Graves' hyperthyroidism. From RNA, the CDR3 regions of TCR beta chains were amplified and sequenced. HTBI primers served in a first-round RT-PCR, which a second-round multiplex PCR followed. One entry per CDR3 protein, called by TCRdb with MiXCR from the multiplex PCR reads. This table holds 450,000 to 600,000 distinct CDR3 sequences, approximately 35% found once. Material: peripheral blood or thyroid tissue (not recorded which). The receptors were gathered from an adult man with Graves' hyperthyroidism.

As regards this clonotype: A much larger clone sits a single nucleotide away, making a read error possible. The V gene is TRBV25-1, the J gene TRBJ2-5; 7 bases agree with TRBD1. This CDR3 region has 16 residues. CDR1 MGHDK and CDR2 SYGVNS come from the germline V gene. CDR3 DNA: TGTGCCGGCAGTGAAATGGGCCGAGGGACAGAAGAGACCCAGTACTTC. Protein product: CAGSEMGRGTEETQYF.

This clonotype is a singleton in its sample. V is TRBV19 and J is TRBJ2-2; 8 bases match TRBD2. CDR3 length: 16 amino acids. CDR1 is LNHDA, CDR2 SQIVND, per germline (reference sequence). J gave up 7 bases and V 7 bases, and 14 bases lay outside the gene matches. CDR3 region: CASNTLSGIGIGELFF. CDR3 nucleotide sequence: TGTGCCAGTAATACCCTTAGCGGGATTGGCATCGGGGAGCTGTTTTTT.

The sample holds many counts of this clonotype. The V gene is TRBV25-1, the J gene TRBJ1-6; possibly TRBD1 for D (5 bases). Germline V gives CDR1 MGHDK, CDR2 SYGVNS. The V and J ends lost 1 base and 0 bases respectively, with 10 bases between them. The CDR3 loop spans 17 amino acids. In DNA form, the CDR3 reads TGTGCCAGCAGTGAATGGGGGGGAAGCTCCTATAATTCACCCCTCCACTTT. It encodes CASSEWGGSSYNSPLHF.

V and J are TRBV10-3 and TRBJ1-2; 9 positions agree with TRBD1. Trimming cost V 6 bases and J 5 bases; bases outside gene matches: 13. This CDR3 spans 16 amino acids. Germline CDR1 is ENHRY and CDR2 is SYGVKD. CDR3 DNA: TGTGCCATCAGCCAGTCTACCGGGACAGGGCTTTATGGCTACACCTTC. Its protein product is CAISQSTGTGLYGYTF.

This clonotype was observed a handful of times. The V call is TRBV20-1, the J call TRBJ1-5; TRBD1 is a possible D gene (5 bases). This CDR3 is 14 amino acids long. Trimming took off 5 bases at V and 2 bases at J, with 13 bases between the two ends. The V gene's germline CDR1 is DFQATT and CDR2 SNEGSKA (reference sequence). The CDR3 nucleotides are TGCAGTGCTGAGGCGAGGGGTCGCAATCAGCCCCAGCATTTT. Translating it yields CSAEARGRNQPQHF.

This chain joins TRBV3-1 and TRBJ2-5; D gene uncertain. Trimming pared 0 bases from V and 2 bases from J, leaving 10 bases between. Germline V gives CDR1 LGHDT, CDR2 YNNKEL (reference sequence). CDR3 length: 15 amino acids. CDR3 sequence: CASSQDLGQQETQYF. The CDR3 DNA is TGTGCCAGCAGCCAAGATCTGGGTCAGCAAGAGACCCAGTACTTC.

In this sample, this clonotype turned up many times. The chain uses TRBV20-1 and TRBJ1-5, with D tentatively TRBD1 (6 bases). Trimming shortened V by 6 bases and J by 0 bases, and 15 bases separated the two germline ends. CDR3 length equals 15 residues. Germline V lookup: CDR1 DFQATT, CDR2 SNEGSKA (reference sequence). The CDR3 spells CSAISPGHSNQPQHF. The DNA of the CDR3 is TGCAGTGCCATATCTCCGGGACATAGCAATCAGCCCCAGCATTTT.

The CDR3, as DNA: TGCAGTGCTTCGACTAGCGGCAACACCGGGGAGCTGTTTTTT. As protein: CSASTSGNTGELFF. The V gene is TRBV20-1, the J gene TRBJ2-2, with TRBD2 matching 9 bases. The CDR3 runs to 14 residues. In germline, CDR1 is DFQATT, CDR2 SNEGSKA (reference sequence). Germline trimming cut 5 bases from V and 2 bases from J; bases unmatched to any gene: 3.